The next 4 T cell receptor beta chains were all read from a single sample in a study of CD8+ T cells in alopecia areata. Described treatment: oral pan-JAK inhibitor, 5-10 mg twice daily. Extracted from the samples, RNA was reverse transcribed into cDNA to serve as the sequencing template. Only in-frame clones appear in the TCRdb table, and some are missing; sequencing was by immunoSEQ multiplex PCR. The data show roughly 210,000 clones, 40% to 55% seen once. The sequencing here drew on CD4+ T cells sorted from blood, taken at approximately week 36, from a patient treated with tofacitinib. The receptors come from a human donor with alopecia areata.

This clone appeared a few times. The chain combines TRBV29-1 with TRBJ2-3; D is undetermined. Germline CDR1 is SQVTM and CDR2 is ANQGSEA. CDR3 length equals 15 residues. With 5 bases removed from V and 6 bases from J, the gap between germline ends came to 21 bases. CDR3 nucleotide sequence: TGCAGCGTTCGGATCCAATCCGGCCATGGGGATACGCAGTATTTT. Its protein product is CSVRIQSGHGDTQYF.

Ten or more counts support this clone. V is TRBV19 and J is TRBJ2-2, with D hard to call. The CDR3 has 15 residues. CDR1 is LNHDA and CDR2 is SQIVND in the germline V gene (reference sequence). The V end was cut by 2 bases, the J end by 0 bases, with 7 bases between. The CDR3 region has the DNA TGTGCCAGTAGTATACCCACTGCGAACACCGGGGAGCTGTTTTTT. This codes for CASSIPTANTGELFF.

The chain has TRBV5-1 and TRBJ2-1; 13 bases agree with TRBD2. V dropped 4 bases and J dropped 4; count of bases not matched to a gene: 5. Germline loops: CDR1 SGHRS, CDR2 YFSETQ. This CDR3 contains 16 residues. The CDR3 sequence: CASSRPGLAGYNEQFF. CDR3 DNA: TGCGCCAGCAGCAGGCCGGGACTAGCGGGATACAATGAGCAGTTCTTC.

There are a few counts of this clone. The J gene is TRBJ2-1, the V gene TRBV5-1; D is perhaps TRBD2 (5 bases). In germline, CDR1 is SGHRS, CDR2 YFSETQ. CDR3 length: 13 amino acids. The V end was cut by 4 bases, the J end by 7 bases, with 12 bases between. The CDR3 DNA follows: TGCGCCAGCAGCCTCGGGAACGTTAATGAGCAGTTCTTC. Translation gives CASSLGNVNEQFF.